This T cell receptor (beta chain) derives from a study of regulatory T cells in long-lasting Graves disease. Regarding time point: newly diagnosed GD, antithyroid drugs for less than 3 months. The TCR library was prepared using RNA isolated from PBMCs. This clonotype has at least ten counts. The junction differs from germline at one of its ends, possibly a read error. CDR3 regions were amplified by Arm-PCR using iRepertoire HTBI primers to build TCR beta libraries. MiXCR was run by TCRdb on the multiplex PCR reads, yielding one entry per CDR3 protein. The table lists around 250,000 distinct CDR3 sequences, approximately 20% of them singletons. Looked up from germline, CDR1 is MGHRA and CDR2 is YSYEKL. The CDR3 runs 15 residues. This sample was shared with a second study, whose subject was T cells in Graves' hyperthyroidism and ophthalmopathy. From that study: Initially, a first-round RT-PCR of the TCR CDR3 employed the HTBI primer set.

This sequence was found in a woman in her twenties or thirties with Graves disease. This sample comprised peripheral blood mononuclear cells (PBMCs), obtained at new diagnosis, from a patient treated with antithyroid drugs. V gene TRBV4-1 combines with J gene TRBJ2-2, with 11 nucleotides matching TRBD1. The DNA of the CDR3 is TGTGCCAGCAGCCAGGGACAGGGGGGCACCGGGGAGCTGTTTTTT. This translates into CASSQGQGGTGELFF.